This T cell receptor beta chain was profiled in a study of T cells in Graves' hyperthyroidism and ophthalmopathy. CDR3 length equals 15 residues. Losses at the gene ends were 4 bases for V and 6 bases for J; bases not matched to a gene: 11. CDR1 and CDR2 from the germline V gene are MDHEN and SYDVKM. This clonotype was recorded at least ten times. What it recognizes is unknown. Findings and limits, study-wide: Blood also held most thyroid clonotypes expanded beyond 0.001. Before onset, ophthalmopathy was predicted by the model a median about 6.2 months earlier.

Exclusions: uncontrolled infection, other autoimmune disease, pregnancy, lactation. It was RNA transcripts that yielded the amplified TCR beta CDR3 regions. An initial round of RT-PCR targeting the TCR CDR3 relied on the HTBI primer set. Via MiXCR, TCRdb re-called the multiplex PCR reads, giving one row per CDR3 protein. In the table there are 450,000 to 600,000 distinct CDR3 sequences, about 14% of which are singletons. The chain couples TRBV28 to TRBJ2-7; 8 bases are a match to TRBD1. The receptor was derived from a woman in her 40s with Graves' hyperthyroidism. Specimen: blood. The CDR3 protein is CASSSADRDVVEQYF. CDR3 bases: TGTGCCAGCAGTTCTGCGGACAGGGATGTGGTCGAGCAGTACTTC.